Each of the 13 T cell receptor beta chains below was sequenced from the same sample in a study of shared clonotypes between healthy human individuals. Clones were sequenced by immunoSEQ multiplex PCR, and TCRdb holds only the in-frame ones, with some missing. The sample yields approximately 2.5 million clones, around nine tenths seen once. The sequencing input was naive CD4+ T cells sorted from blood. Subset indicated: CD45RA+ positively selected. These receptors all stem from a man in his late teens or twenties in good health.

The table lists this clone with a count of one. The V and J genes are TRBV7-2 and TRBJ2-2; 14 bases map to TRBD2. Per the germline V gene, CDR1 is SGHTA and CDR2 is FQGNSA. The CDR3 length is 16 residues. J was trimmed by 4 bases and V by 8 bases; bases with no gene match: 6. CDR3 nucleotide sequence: TGTGCCAGCCGACCGGGACTAGCGGGGGCCACCGGGGAGCTGTTTTTT. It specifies CASRPGLAGATGELFF.

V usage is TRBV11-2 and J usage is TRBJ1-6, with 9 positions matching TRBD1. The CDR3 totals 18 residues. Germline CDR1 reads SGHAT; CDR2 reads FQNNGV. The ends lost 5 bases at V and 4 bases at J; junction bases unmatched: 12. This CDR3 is CASSPPIGQGKYNSPLHF. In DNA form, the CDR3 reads TGTGCCAGCAGCCCCCCCATAGGACAGGGGAAATATAATTCACCCCTCCACTTT.

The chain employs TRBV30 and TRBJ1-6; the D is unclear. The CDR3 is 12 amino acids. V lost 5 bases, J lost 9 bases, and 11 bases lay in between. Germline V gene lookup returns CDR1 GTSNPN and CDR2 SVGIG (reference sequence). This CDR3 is CAWQRVGSPLHF. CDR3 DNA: TGTGCCTGGCAAAGGGTGGGTTCACCCCTCCACTTT.

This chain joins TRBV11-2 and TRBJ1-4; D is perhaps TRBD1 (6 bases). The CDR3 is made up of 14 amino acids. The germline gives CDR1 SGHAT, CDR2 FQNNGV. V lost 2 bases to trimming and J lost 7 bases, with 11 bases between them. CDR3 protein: CASSLTGNGEKLFF. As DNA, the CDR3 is TGTGCCAGCAGCTTAACAGGGAATGGTGAAAAACTGTTTTTT.

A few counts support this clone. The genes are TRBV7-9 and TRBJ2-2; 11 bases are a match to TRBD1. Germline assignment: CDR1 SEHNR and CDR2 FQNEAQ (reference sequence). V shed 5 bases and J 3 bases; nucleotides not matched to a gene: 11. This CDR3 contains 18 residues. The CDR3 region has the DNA TGTGCCAGCAGCCGAATGAGGACAGGGGGCTTTGACACCGGGGAGCTGTTTTTT. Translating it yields CASSRMRTGGFDTGELFF.

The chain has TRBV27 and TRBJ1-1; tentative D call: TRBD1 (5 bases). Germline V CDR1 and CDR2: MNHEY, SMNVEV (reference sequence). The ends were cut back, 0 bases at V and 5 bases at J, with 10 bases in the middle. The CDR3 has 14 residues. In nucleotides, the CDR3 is TGTGCCAGCAGTTTATCACCAGGGCGGACTGAAGCTTTCTTT. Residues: CASSLSPGRTEAFF.

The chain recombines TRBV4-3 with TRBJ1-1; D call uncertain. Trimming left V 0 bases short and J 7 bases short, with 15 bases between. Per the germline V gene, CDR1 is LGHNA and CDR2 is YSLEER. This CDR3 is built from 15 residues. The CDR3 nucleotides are TGCGCCAGCAGCCAAGATTTTAGACGGCCCAGTGAAGCTTTCTTT. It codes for CASSQDFRRPSEAFF.

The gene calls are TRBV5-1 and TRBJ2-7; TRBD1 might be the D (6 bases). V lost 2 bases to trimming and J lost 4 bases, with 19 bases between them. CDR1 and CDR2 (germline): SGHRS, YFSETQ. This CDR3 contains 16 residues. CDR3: CASSLTGTSMGYEQYF. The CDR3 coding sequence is TGCGCCAGCAGCTTAACAGGGACCAGCATGGGGTACGAGCAGTACTTC.

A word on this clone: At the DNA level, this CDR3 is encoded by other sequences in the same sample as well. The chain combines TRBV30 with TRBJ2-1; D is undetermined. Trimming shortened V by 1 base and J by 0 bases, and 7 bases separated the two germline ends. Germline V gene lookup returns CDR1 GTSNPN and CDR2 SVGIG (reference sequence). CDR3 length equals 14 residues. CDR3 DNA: TGTGCCTGGAGTGCCGGAAGCTCCTACAATGAGCAGTTCTTC. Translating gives CAWSAGSSYNEQFF.

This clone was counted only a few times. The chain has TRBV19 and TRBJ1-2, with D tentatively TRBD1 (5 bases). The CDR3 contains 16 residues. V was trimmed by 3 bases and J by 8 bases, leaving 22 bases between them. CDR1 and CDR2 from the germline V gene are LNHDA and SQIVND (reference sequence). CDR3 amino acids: CASSIVLGRPLDGYTF. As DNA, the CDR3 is TGTGCCAGTAGTATTGTCTTGGGACGGCCCTTAGACGGCTACACCTTC.

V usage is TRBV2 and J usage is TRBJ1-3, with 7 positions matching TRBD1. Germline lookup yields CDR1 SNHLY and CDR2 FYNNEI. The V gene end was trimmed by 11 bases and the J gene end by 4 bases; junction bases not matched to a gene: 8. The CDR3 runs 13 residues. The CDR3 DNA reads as TGTGCCTGGAGACAGGGTTCGGGAAACACCATATATTTT. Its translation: CAWRQGSGNTIYF.

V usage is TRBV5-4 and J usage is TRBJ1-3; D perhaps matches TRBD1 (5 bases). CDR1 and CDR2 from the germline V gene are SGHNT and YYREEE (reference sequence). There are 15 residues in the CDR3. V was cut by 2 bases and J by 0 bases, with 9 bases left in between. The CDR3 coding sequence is TGTGCCAGCAGCTTAAAACAGGCCTCTGGAAACACCATATATTTT. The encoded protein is CASSLKQASGNTIYF.

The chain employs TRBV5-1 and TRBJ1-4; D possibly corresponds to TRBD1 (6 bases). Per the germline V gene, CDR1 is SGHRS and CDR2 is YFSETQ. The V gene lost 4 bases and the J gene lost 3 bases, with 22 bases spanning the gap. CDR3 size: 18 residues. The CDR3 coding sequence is TGCGCCAGCAGCCGAAATACTGTAGTTGGACAGCCTAATGAAAAACTGTTTTTT. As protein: CASSRNTVVGQPNEKLFF. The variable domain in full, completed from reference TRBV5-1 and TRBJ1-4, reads KAGVTQTPRYLIKTRGQQVTLSCSPISGHRSVSWYQQTPGQGLQFLFEYFSETQRNKGNFPGRFSGRQFSNSRSEMNVSTLELGDSALYLCASSRNTVVGQPNEKLFFGSGTQLSVL.